The T cell receptor beta chain described here comes from a study of Ad26.COV2.S vaccination and SARS-CoV-2 variants. Some clones are missing from TCRdb's copy, which holds only in-frame ones; the method was immunoSEQ multiplex PCR. The sample yields 400,000 to 450,000 clones, more than 80% seen once. V was clipped by 6 bases and J by 1 base, with 3 bases between them. Per the germline V gene, CDR1 is MNHEY and CDR2 is SVGAGI. The CDR3 spans 11 residues. Notes on this clone: What it binds is not known. The same CDR3 can be traced to other DNA sequences in this sample.

Findings and limits, study-wide: Vaccinees showed greater spike-specific TCR breadth than placebo recipients.

Treatment in this sample: roughly 20 received Ad26.COV2.S at low or high dose, single or two shots; 5 received placebo; per-sample allocation not given. After the first vaccine or placebo injection, samples were drawn on day 63. An adult donor aged 18-55 years was enrolled in Boston. The source was peripheral blood, collected in a trial of Ad26.COV2.S vaccine versus placebo. The rearrangement links TRBV6-5 to TRBJ1-2, with D unresolved. This clonotype was sampled from a person aged 18-60 years who received the Ad26.COV2.S COVID-19 vaccine or a placebo. The CDR3 spells CASRRNYGYTF. The CDR3 DNA sequence: TGTGCCAGCAGGCGTAACTATGGCTACACCTTC.